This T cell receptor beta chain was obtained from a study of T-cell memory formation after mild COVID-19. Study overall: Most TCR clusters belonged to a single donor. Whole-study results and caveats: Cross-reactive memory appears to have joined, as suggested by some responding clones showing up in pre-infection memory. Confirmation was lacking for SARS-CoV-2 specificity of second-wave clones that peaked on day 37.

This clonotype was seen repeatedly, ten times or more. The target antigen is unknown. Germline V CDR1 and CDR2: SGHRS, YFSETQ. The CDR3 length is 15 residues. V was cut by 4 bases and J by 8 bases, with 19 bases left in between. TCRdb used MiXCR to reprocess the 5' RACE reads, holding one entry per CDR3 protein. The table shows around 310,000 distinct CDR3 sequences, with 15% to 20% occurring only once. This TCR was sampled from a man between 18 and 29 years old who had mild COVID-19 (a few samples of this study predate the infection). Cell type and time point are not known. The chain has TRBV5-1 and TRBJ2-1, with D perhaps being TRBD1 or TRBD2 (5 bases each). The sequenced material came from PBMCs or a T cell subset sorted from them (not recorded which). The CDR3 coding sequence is TGCGCCAGCAGCCCGGATATGGGACCCAAGTATGAGCAGTTCTTC. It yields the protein CASSPDMGPKYEQFF.